This T cell receptor (beta chain) appears in the sequencing data of a study of CD4+ T cells in melanoma. Study findings and constraints: A reported correlation linked neoantigen-specific CD4+ T cells to CD8+, macrophage and B cell function. Diverse differentiation states were reported for melanoma neoantigen-specific CD4+ T cells.

Libraries were prepared by immunoSEQ multiplex PCR; TCRdb keeps only in-frame clonotypes and omits some of them. The table includes 15,000 to 20,000 clones, around 85% detected once. CDR1 and CDR2 from the germline V gene are SEHNR and FQNEAQ (reference sequence). The V and J ends lost 5 bases and 7 bases respectively, with 12 bases between them. The CDR3 runs 13 residues. About this clone itself: As yet, its antigen is unknown.

Sample: cells from a culture (not recorded whether cultured in vitro). This clonotype was obtained from a human donor with melanoma. The rearrangement joins TRBV7-9 to TRBJ1-5; D is possibly TRBD1 (6 bases). In DNA form, the CDR3 reads TGTGCCAGCAGCCTTTCCGGGACACAGCCCCAGCATTTT. Translating it yields CASSLSGTQPQHF.